This T cell receptor beta chain was captured in a study of blood T cell repertoires in COVID-19. Whole-study context: Collection of acute and convalescent COVID-19 samples took place in the United States, Italy and Spain. Sources were T cells, B-cell-depleted T cells, or PBMCs; the material itself was cDNA or gDNA.

Per the original methods: Researchers report that nucleated cell counts were estimated from reference gene primer amplification. The repertoire was sequenced with immunoSEQ multiplex PCR; TCRdb's copy has only in-frame clones and lacks some. V and J calls plus clone size are reproduced from that table; the DNA served to infer D and trimming. The sample contains roughly 30,000 clones, 93% of which appear only once. With 2 bases removed from V and 10 bases from J, the gap between germline ends came to 12 bases. Germline CDR1 WNHNN, CDR2 SYGVQD (reference sequence). CDR3 length equals 13 residues. Sequencing input: peripheral blood. This TCR came from a human donor in a cohort sampled during active COVID-19. The chain is built from TRBV10-1 and TRBJ2-1; D gene uncertain. The chain's CDR3 is CASSEIASGEQFF. CDR3 sequence (DNA): TGCGCCAGCAGTGAGATAGCTTCCGGGGAGCAGTTCTTC.